Each of the 20 T cell receptor beta chains below was sequenced from the same sample in a study of siplizumab effects on memory and regulatory T cells. The protocol was immunoSEQ multiplex PCR, while the TCRdb copy is restricted to in-frame clones and leaves out a portion. The sample contains fewer than 85,000 clones, 85% to 95% of which appear only once. The specimen was CD8+ T cells sorted from blood. These receptors were collected from a human donor in good health.

V gene TRBV5-5 combines with J gene TRBJ1-1; no clear D gene. The CDR3 spans 14 residues. Germline assignment: CDR1 SGHKS and CDR2 YYEKEE (reference sequence). The germline V and J ends were trimmed by 0 bases and 1 base, with 7 bases remaining between them. The CDR3 loop reads CASSLDLSNTEAFF. The CDR3 coding sequence is TGTGCCAGCAGCTTGGATCTCTCGAACACTGAAGCTTTCTTT.

The chain uses TRBV27 and TRBJ1-1, with 9 bases matching TRBD1. The ends lost 3 bases at V and 4 bases at J; junction bases unmatched: 15. The germline gives CDR1 MNHEY, CDR2 SMNVEV (reference sequence). The CDR3 consists of 18 residues. CDR3 sequence: CASSFDRDRERLVTEAFF. CDR3 DNA sequence: TGTGCCAGCAGTTTCGACCGGGACAGGGAGCGGTTAGTCACTGAAGCTTTCTTT.

V and J are TRBV7-9 and TRBJ1-1; D call uncertain. The CDR3 runs 15 residues. The germline V and J ends were trimmed by 2 bases and 1 base, with 11 bases remaining between them. The germline gives CDR1 SEHNR, CDR2 FQNEAQ (reference sequence). CDR3 in DNA: TGTGCCAGCAGCTTATCAGCAGGTGGGAACACTGAAGCTTTCTTT. This gives the protein CASSLSAGGNTEAFF.

This chain connects TRBV5-1 to TRBJ2-7; 10 nucleotides agree with TRBD2. Germline trimming cut 1 base from V and 0 bases from J; bases unmatched to any gene: 16. Looked up from germline, CDR1 is SGHRS and CDR2 is YFSETQ. This CDR3 region has 20 residues. The DNA of the CDR3 is TGCGCCAGCAGCTTGTCGGGGCGGCTAGCGGGAGCCCTAAGCTCCTACGAGCAGTACTTC. Its protein product is CASSLSGRLAGALSSYEQYF.

The genes are TRBV7-9 and TRBJ2-1; D unresolved. CDR1 is SEHNR and CDR2 is FQNEAQ in the germline V gene (reference sequence). CDR3 size: 12 residues. The V gene lost 5 bases and the J gene lost 7 bases, with 9 bases spanning the gap. CDR3 nucleotides: TGTGCCAGCAGCCGCCTGGAAAATGAGCAGTTCTTC. This encodes CASSRLENEQFF.

The rearrangement links TRBV6-4 to TRBJ2-3; 10 nucleotides match TRBD2. Germline V gene data show CDR1 as MRHNA and CDR2 as SNTAGT. The ends lost 5 bases at V and 5 bases at J; junction bases unmatched: 13. The CDR3 has 17 amino acids. The DNA of the CDR3 is TGTGCCAGCAGTCAAACCACCCTAGCGGGAGACTTAGATACGCAGTATTTT. Protein: CASSQTTLAGDLDTQYF.

CDR3 DNA: TGCGCCAGCAGCCAAACGGGACCCGCCATCACAGATACGCAGTATTTT. Amino acid sequence: CASSQTGPAITDTQYF. This chain connects TRBV10-1 to TRBJ2-3; the D gene could be TRBD1 or TRBD2 (5 bases each). CDR3 length: 16 residues. Deletions cut 6 bases from V and 2 bases from J, with 18 bases between. The germline gives CDR1 WNHNN, CDR2 SYGVQD (reference sequence).

This chain connects TRBV19 to TRBJ2-7; D unclear. The CDR3 extends over 14 amino acids. The germline V gene encodes CDR1 LNHDA and CDR2 SQIVND (reference sequence). V was clipped by 3 bases and J by 2 bases, with 11 bases between them. The CDR3 DNA reads as TGTGCCAGTAGTATCGCAGGAACGGCCTACGAGCAGTACTTC. This gives the protein CASSIAGTAYEQYF.

Comments on this clone: Other DNA sequences in the same sample also yield this CDR3. This rearrangement joins TRBV28 to TRBJ1-1; the D gene is possibly TRBD1 (5 bases). Germline V lookup: CDR1 MDHEN, CDR2 SYDVKM. With 3 bases removed from V and 4 bases from J, the gap between germline ends came to 15 bases. CDR3 length: 15 residues. The CDR3 nucleotides are TGTGCCAGCAGTTTTGGTCGGGGCGGGGGCACTGAAGCTTTCTTT. Its translation: CASSFGRGGGTEAFF.

The chain is built from TRBV7-8 and TRBJ2-1; D is ambiguous. Trimming took off 0 bases at V and 0 bases at J, with 6 bases between the two ends. The length of the CDR3 is 15 residues. CDR1 and CDR2 from the germline V gene are SGHVS and FQNEAQ. CDR3 DNA: TGTGCCAGCAGCTTAGCTAAGAGCTCCTACAATGAGCAGTTCTTC. Amino acid sequence: CASSLAKSSYNEQFF.

V is TRBV5-6 and J is TRBJ1-2; tentative D call: TRBD1 (5 bases). The germline V and J ends were trimmed by 4 bases and 4 bases, with 20 bases remaining between them. This CDR3 comprises 16 residues. Germline V gene lookup returns CDR1 SGHDT and CDR2 YYEEEE. CDR3 bases: TGTGCCAGCAGCCCCCTACCTGGCAGGGTTGCCTATGGCTACACCTTC. This gives the protein CASSPLPGRVAYGYTF. Full variable domain (outside the CDR3, taken from reference TRBV5-6 and TRBJ1-2): DAGVTQSPTHLIKTRGQQVTLRCSPKSGHDTVSWYQQALGQGPQFIFQYYEEEERQRGNFPDRFSGHQFPNYSSELNVNALLLGDSALYLCASSPLPGRVAYGYTFGSGTRLTVV.

This clone was found once. The gene calls are TRBV18 and TRBJ2-6; 9 nucleotides agree with TRBD1. The CDR3 is 19 residues long. Unmatched junction bases numbered 8, after V lost 2 bases and J lost 0 bases. Germline CDR1 reads KGHSH; CDR2 reads LQKENI. CDR3: CASSPGFEDRGSGANVLTF. The CDR3 region has the DNA TGTGCCAGCTCACCAGGGTTTGAGGACAGGGGCTCTGGGGCCAACGTCCTGACTTTC.

CDR3 in amino acids: CATRVTGPSYEQYF. The CDR3 coding sequence is TGTGCCACCAGGGTGACAGGCCCTTCCTACGAGCAGTACTTC. The rearrangement uses TRBV27 and TRBJ2-7; D is possibly TRBD1 (6 bases). Germline lookup yields CDR1 MNHEY and CDR2 SMNVEV (reference sequence). The length of the CDR3 is 14 residues. Between the trimmed V and J ends, which lost 10 bases and 1 base, there was a span of 17 bases.

The chain is built from TRBV28 and TRBJ2-1, with TRBD2 matching over 8 bases. CDR3 length: 14 amino acids. Germline trimming cut 6 bases from V and 7 bases from J; bases unmatched to any gene: 8. The V gene's germline CDR1 is MDHEN and CDR2 SYDVKM. The CDR3 loop is CASRKRENLNEQFF. CDR3 in DNA: TGTGCCAGCAGGAAGCGGGAGAACTTGAATGAGCAGTTCTTC.

The CDR3 sequence: CASSLTGGLLETQYF. For the CDR3, the DNA is TGTGCCAGCAGCTTAACCGGGGGATTGTTAGAGACCCAGTACTTC. The chain combines TRBV11-2 with TRBJ2-5, with a tentative D call TRBD2 (6 bases). Per germline, CDR1 SGHAT and CDR2 FQNNGV. Trimming took off 2 bases at V and 4 bases at J, with 14 bases between the two ends. This CDR3 spans 15 amino acids.

On this clone itself: Its ends do not fully match the called genes, so a read error is possible. The J gene is TRBJ2-7, the V gene TRBV29-1; TRBD2 is a possible D gene (5 bases). The CDR3 consists of 13 residues. Germline lookup yields CDR1 SQVTM and CDR2 ANQGSEA. For the CDR3, the DNA is TGCAGCTTTGAAAACGGGGAACGGGCCGAGCAGTACTTC. As protein: CSFENGERAEQYF.

The rearrangement joins TRBV9 to TRBJ1-4, with TRBD1 identical over 9 bases. This CDR3 has 14 residues. V shed 3 bases and J 5 bases; nucleotides not matched to a gene: 2. Germline CDR1 and CDR2: SGDLS and YYNGEE. CDR3 in DNA: TGTGCCAGCAGCGAAGGGACAGGGAATGAAAAACTGTTTTTT. This translates into CASSEGTGNEKLFF.

The chain recombines TRBV27 with TRBJ2-3; TRBD2 matches at 9 bases. V shed 3 bases and J 0 bases; nucleotides not matched to a gene: 7. This CDR3 has 17 amino acids. The germline gives CDR1 MNHEY, CDR2 SMNVEV (reference sequence). The CDR3 DNA reads as TGTGCCAGCAGTTTGAGACTAGCGGTTACTAGCACAGATACGCAGTATTTT. Translated: CASSLRLAVTSTDTQYF.

The rearrangement uses TRBV7-9 and TRBJ2-4; 10 bases map to TRBD2. Germline V lookup: CDR1 SEHNR, CDR2 FQNEAQ (reference sequence). This CDR3 region has 15 residues. V lost 4 bases and J lost 5; bases outside the gene matches: 5. CDR3 in amino acids: CASSSTGLAENIQYF. The CDR3 DNA reads as TGTGCCAGCAGCTCCACCGGACTAGCGGAAAACATTCAGTACTTC.

The CDR3 DNA follows: TGTGCCAGCAGCTTAGGTACTAGCGGATTATACAATGAGCAGTTCTTC. Its translation: CASSLGTSGLYNEQFF. The chain uses TRBV7-9 and TRBJ2-1, with 8 bases matching TRBD2. The CDR3 totals 16 residues. The trim removed 1 base at V and 4 bases at J, leaving 6 bases unmatched. In germline, CDR1 is SEHNR, CDR2 FQNEAQ (reference sequence).